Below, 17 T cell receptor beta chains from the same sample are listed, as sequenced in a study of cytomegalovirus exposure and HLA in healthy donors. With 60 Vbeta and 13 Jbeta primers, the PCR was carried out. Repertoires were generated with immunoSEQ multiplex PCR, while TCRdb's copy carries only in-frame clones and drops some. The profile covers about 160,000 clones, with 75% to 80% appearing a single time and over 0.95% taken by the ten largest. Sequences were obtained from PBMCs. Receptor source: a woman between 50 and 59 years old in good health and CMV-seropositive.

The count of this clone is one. CDR3 sequence (DNA): TGTGCCAGCTCACCTCGGACAGAGCAAGAGACCCAGTACTTC. Its protein is CASSPRTEQETQYF. The chain is built from TRBV18 and TRBJ2-5; TRBD1 is a possible D gene (6 bases). The CDR3 sequence is 14 residues long. Trimming stripped 3 bases from V and 2 bases from J, with 10 bases between. Per germline, CDR1 KGHSH and CDR2 LQKENI.

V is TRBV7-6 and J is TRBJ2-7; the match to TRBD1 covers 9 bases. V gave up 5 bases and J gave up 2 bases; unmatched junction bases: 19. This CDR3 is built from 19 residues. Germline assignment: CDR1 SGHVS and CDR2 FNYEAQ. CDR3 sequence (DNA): TGTGCCAGCAGCGTAGTACCACCCTCGGGACAGGGCCTACCCTACGAGCAGTACTTC. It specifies CASSVVPPSGQGLPYEQYF.

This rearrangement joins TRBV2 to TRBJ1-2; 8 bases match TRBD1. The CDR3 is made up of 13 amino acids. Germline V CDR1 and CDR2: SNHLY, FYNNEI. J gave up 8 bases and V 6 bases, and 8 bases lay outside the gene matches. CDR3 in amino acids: CASRYRTGTGYTF. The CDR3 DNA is TGTGCCAGCAGATATAGGACAGGGACGGGCTACACCTTC.

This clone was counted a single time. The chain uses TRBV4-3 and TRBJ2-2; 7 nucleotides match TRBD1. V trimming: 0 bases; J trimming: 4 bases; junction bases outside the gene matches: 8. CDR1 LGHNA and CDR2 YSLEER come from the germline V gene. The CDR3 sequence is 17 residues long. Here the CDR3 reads CASSQEPQGQGTGELFF. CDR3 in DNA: TGCGCCAGCAGCCAAGAGCCACAGGGGCAGGGCACCGGGGAGCTGTTTTTT.

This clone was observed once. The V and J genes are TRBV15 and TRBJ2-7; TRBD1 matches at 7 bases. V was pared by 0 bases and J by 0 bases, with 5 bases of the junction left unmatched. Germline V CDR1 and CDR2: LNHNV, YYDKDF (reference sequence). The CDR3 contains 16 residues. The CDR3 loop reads CATSRDRDSHSYEQYF. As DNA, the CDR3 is TGTGCCACCAGCAGAGATAGGGACAGTCACTCCTACGAGCAGTACTTC.

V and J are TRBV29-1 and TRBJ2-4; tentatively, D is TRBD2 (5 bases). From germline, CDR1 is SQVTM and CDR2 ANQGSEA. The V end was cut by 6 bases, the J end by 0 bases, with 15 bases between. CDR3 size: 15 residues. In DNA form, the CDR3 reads TGCAGCGTCGGGCAATCCGGGGTAGCCAAAAACATTCAGTACTTC. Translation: CSVGQSGVAKNIQYF.

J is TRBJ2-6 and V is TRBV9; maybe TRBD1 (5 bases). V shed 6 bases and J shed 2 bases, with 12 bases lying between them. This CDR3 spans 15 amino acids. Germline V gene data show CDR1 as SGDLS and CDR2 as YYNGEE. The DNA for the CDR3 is TGTGCCAGCAACGGCGACAGAGCTGGGGCCAACGTCCTGACTTTC. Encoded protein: CASNGDRAGANVLTF.

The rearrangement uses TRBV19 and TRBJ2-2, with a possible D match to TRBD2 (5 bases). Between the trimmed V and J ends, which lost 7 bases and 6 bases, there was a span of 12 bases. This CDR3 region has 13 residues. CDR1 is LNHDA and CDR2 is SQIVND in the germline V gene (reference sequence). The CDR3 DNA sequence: TGTGCCAGTAACCACATGCGGGCCGGGGAGCTGTTTTTT. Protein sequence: CASNHMRAGELFF.

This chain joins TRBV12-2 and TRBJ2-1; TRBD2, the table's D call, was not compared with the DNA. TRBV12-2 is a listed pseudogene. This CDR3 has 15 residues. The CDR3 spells CASRFTSGRRNEQFF. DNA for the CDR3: TGTGCAAGTCGCTTTACTAGCGGGAGACGCAATGAGCAGTTCTTC.

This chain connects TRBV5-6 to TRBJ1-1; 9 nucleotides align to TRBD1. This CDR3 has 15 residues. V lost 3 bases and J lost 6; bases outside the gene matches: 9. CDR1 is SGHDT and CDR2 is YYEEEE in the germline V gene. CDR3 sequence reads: CASSSLDRGTSEAFF. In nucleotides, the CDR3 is TGTGCCAGCAGCTCTCTTGACAGGGGGACGTCTGAAGCTTTCTTT.

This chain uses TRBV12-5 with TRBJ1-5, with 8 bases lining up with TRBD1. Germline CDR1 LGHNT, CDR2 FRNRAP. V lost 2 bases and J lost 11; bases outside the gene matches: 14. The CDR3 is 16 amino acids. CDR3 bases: TGTGCTAGTGGTTTGACTTTATTGACAGGGGATGACTCCCAGCATTTT. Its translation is CASGLTLLTGDDSQHF.

The CDR3 region has the DNA TGTGCCATCAGTGAGTCGACAGGGGGCGCTCAGCCCCAGCATTTT. Its translation: CAISESTGGAQPQHF. The chain is built from TRBV10-3 and TRBJ1-5; 10 bases map to TRBD1. CDR3 length: 15 residues. The germline CDR1 and CDR2 sequences are ENHRY and SYGVKD. Trimming removed 0 bases from V and 6 bases from J; junction bases left unmatched: 2.

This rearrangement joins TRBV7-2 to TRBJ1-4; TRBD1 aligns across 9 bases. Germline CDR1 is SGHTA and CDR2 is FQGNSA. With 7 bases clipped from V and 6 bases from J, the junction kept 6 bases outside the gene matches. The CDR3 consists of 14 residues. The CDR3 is CASKPRQGDEKLFF. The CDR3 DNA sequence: TGTGCCAGCAAGCCGAGACAGGGGGATGAAAAACTGTTTTTT.

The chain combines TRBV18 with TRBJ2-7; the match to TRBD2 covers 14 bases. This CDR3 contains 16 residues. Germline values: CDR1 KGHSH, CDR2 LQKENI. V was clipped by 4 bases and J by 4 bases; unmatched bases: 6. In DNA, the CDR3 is TGTGCCAGCTCACGTGGGACTAGCGGGAGTAGGTACGAGCAGTACTTC. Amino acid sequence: CASSRGTSGSRYEQYF.

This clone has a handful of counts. In nucleotides, the CDR3 is TGTGCCAGCAGTGAGCATTACAGGGGTGGGGGCGGCTACACCTTC. Translated, it gives CASSEHYRGGGGYTF. This chain joins TRBV6-1 and TRBJ1-2; TRBD1 matches at 7 bases. The CDR3 is 15 residues long. V lost 3 bases and J lost 8; bases outside the gene matches: 12. Germline CDR1 is MNHNS and CDR2 is SASEGT.

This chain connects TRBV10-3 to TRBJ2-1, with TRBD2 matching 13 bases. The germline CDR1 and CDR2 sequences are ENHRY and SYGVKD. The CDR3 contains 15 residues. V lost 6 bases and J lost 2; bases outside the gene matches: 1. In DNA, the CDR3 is TGTGCCATCAGAACTAGCGGGGGGGCCTACAATGAGCAGTTCTTC. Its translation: CAIRTSGGAYNEQFF.

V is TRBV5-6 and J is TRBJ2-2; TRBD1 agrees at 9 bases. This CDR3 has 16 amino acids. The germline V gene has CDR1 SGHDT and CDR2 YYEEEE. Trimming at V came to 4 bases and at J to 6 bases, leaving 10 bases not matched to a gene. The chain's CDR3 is CASSPLYRGLAGELFF. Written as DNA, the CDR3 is TGTGCCAGCAGCCCGCTATACAGGGGGCTCGCCGGGGAGCTGTTTTTT.